This entry lists 25 T cell receptor beta chains sequenced from one sample in a study of cytomegalovirus exposure and HLA in healthy donors (TCRdb year 2017). To prepare the library, the immunoSEQ multiplex PCR assay was applied. For the multiplex PCR, a mixture combining 60 forward primers for TCR Vbeta segments and 13 reverse primers for TCR Jbeta segments was used. Here the immuneACCESS table is served through TCRdb, limited to in-frame sequences with V and J called. Missing clones are a known gap in these copies; in checked studies unresolved V genes cover under half, and the rest lacks a known reason. This sample's table contains under 200,000 clones. The ten most abundant clones make up around 0.79% of the sample. Sequencing used PBMCs. These receptors were obtained from a young woman in good health and CMV-seropositive.

The V gene is TRBV5-1, the J gene TRBJ2-5; 9 bases line up with TRBD2. Germline loops: CDR1 SGHRS, CDR2 YFSETQ. This CDR3 is built from 15 residues. Trimming cost V 0 bases and J 8 bases; bases outside gene matches: 8. The CDR3 bases are TGCGCCAGCAGCTTGGCAGTAGCGGGGGCCAATACCCAGTACTTC. This sequence encodes CASSLAVAGANTQYF.

This sequence joins TRBV4-3 and TRBJ2-2; no clear D. Per the germline V gene, CDR1 is LGHNA and CDR2 is YSLEER. CDR3 length: 15 residues. Trimming removed 5 bases from V and 5 bases from J, with 15 bases in between. The CDR3, as DNA: TGCGCCAGCAGCTCGCAAGGCACCGGGACCGGGGAGCTGTTTTTT. Translated, it gives CASSSQGTGTGELFF.

The CDR3 protein is CASSLGGGARETQYF. The CDR3 DNA reads TGCGCCAGCAGCTTGGGCGGGGGGGCCAGAGAGACCCAGTACTTC. The J gene is TRBJ2-5, the V gene TRBV5-1; 9 nucleotides align to TRBD2. CDR1 is SGHRS and CDR2 is YFSETQ in the germline V gene. The CDR3 length is 15 residues. Trimming took 0 bases from V and 4 from J; bases not matched to a gene: 4.

This chain joins TRBV27 and TRBJ1-6; TRBD1 aligns across 8 bases. V trimming: 4 bases; J trimming: 7 bases; junction bases outside the gene matches: 3. Looked up from germline, CDR1 is MNHEY and CDR2 is SMNVEV (reference sequence). The CDR3 is 14 residues long. CDR3 sequence: CASSWGQANSPLHF. The CDR3 DNA is TGTGCCAGCAGTTGGGGACAGGCCAATTCACCCCTCCACTTT.

V and J are TRBV15 and TRBJ2-5; D is perhaps TRBD2 (6 bases). Germline-derived CDR1 and CDR2 are LNHNV and YYDKDF (reference sequence). This CDR3 region has 15 residues. V was trimmed by 4 bases and J by 3 bases, leaving 15 bases between them. The CDR3 here is CATSTGLLGKETQYF. In DNA form, the CDR3 reads TGTGCCACCAGCACGGGACTTCTCGGGAAAGAGACCCAGTACTTC.

The chain combines TRBV4-1 with TRBJ1-2, with TRBD1 matching over 7 bases. Germline V gene data show CDR1 as MGHRA and CDR2 as YSYEKL. V lost 3 bases to trimming and J lost 7 bases; unmatched junction nucleotides: 8. The CDR3 is 14 residues long. The CDR3 reads CASSHAEGASGYTF. CDR3 in DNA: TGCGCCAGCAGCCATGCGGAGGGGGCTAGTGGCTACACCTTC.

V and J are TRBV30 and TRBJ2-5, with TRBD2 identical over 11 bases. Looked up from germline, CDR1 is GTSNPN and CDR2 is SVGIG (reference sequence). V lost 2 bases to trimming and J lost 2 bases; unmatched junction nucleotides: 4. CDR3 length: 15 amino acids. The CDR3 spells CAWSPGLAVQETQYF. CDR3 in DNA: TGTGCCTGGAGTCCGGGACTAGCGGTTCAAGAGACCCAGTACTTC.

The chain combines TRBV4-1 with TRBJ1-2, with D uncertain. The CDR3 has 14 amino acids. The germline CDR1 and CDR2 sequences are MGHRA and YSYEKL. Trimming cost V 0 bases and J 3 bases, with 8 bases left between them. CDR3 sequence reads: CASSQDTSDYGYTF. CDR3 sequence (DNA): TGCGCCAGCAGCCAAGATACGAGCGACTATGGCTACACCTTC.

The rearrangement links TRBV2 to TRBJ2-2; 7 nucleotides agree with TRBD1. From germline, CDR1 is SNHLY and CDR2 FYNNEI. V gave up 3 bases and J gave up 6 bases; unmatched junction bases: 4. CDR3 length: 14 residues. As DNA, the CDR3 is TGTGCCAGCAGTGACCTGCAGGGGGCCGGGGAGCTGTTTTTT. Encoded protein: CASSDLQGAGELFF.

The chain uses TRBV5-1 and TRBJ1-4; D remains unclear. The germline gives CDR1 SGHRS, CDR2 YFSETQ. The CDR3 has 15 residues. Trimming left V 4 bases short and J 2 bases short, with 12 bases between. The CDR3 reads CASSRDVGTNEKLFF. DNA for the CDR3: TGCGCCAGCAGCCGGGATGTGGGGACTAATGAAAAACTGTTTTTT.

V usage is TRBV4-3 and J usage is TRBJ2-1, with TRBD2 matching 8 bases. CDR1 is LGHNA, CDR2 YSLEER, per germline. V lost 4 bases to trimming and J lost 5 bases; unmatched junction nucleotides: 4. The CDR3 runs 14 residues. CDR3 nucleotides: TGCGCCAGCAGCCCGGGACTAGGGAACAATGAGCAGTTCTTC. As protein: CASSPGLGNNEQFF.

The V gene is TRBV5-1, the J gene TRBJ2-1, with D possibly matching TRBD2 (6 bases). Trimming took 0 bases from V and 7 from J, leaving 11 bases between them. The CDR3 runs 14 residues. Per the germline V gene, CDR1 is SGHRS and CDR2 is YFSETQ. CDR3 in DNA: TGCGCCAGCAGCTTGGCCATTAGCGGTAATGAGCAGTTCTTC. Amino acid sequence: CASSLAISGNEQFF.

The CDR3 DNA reads as TGTGCCAGCACCACCTACAGGGGGCACACTGAAGCTTTCTTT. Protein: CASTTYRGHTEAFF. The chain uses TRBV28 and TRBJ1-1, with TRBD1 identical over 9 bases. The CDR3 has 14 amino acids. The germline V gene encodes CDR1 MDHEN and CDR2 SYDVKM. V lost 7 bases to trimming and J lost 3 bases; unmatched junction nucleotides: 6.

The V call is TRBV9, the J call TRBJ1-1; possible D gene TRBD1, 6 bases. With 4 bases removed from V and 3 bases from J, the gap between germline ends came to 10 bases. From germline, CDR1 is SGDLS and CDR2 YYNGEE. The CDR3 runs to 13 residues. The CDR3 DNA is TGTGCCAGCAGCACGCGGACAGACACTGAAGCTTTCTTT. It specifies CASSTRTDTEAFF.

The CDR3 region is CASRRGGATEAFF. CDR3 nucleotides: TGCGCCAGCAGGCGGGGTGGGGCGACTGAAGCTTTCTTT. V is TRBV10-1 and J is TRBJ1-1; D may be TRBD1 (5 bases). In germline, CDR1 is WNHNN, CDR2 SYGVQD (reference sequence). V lost 6 bases to trimming and J lost 5 bases, with 13 bases between them. The CDR3 is 13 residues long.

The chain couples TRBV14 to TRBJ1-1; 7 bases are shared with TRBD1. Germline CDR1 and CDR2: SGHDN and FVKESK. V was clipped by 4 bases and J by 4 bases; unmatched bases: 6. This CDR3 has 14 amino acids. In DNA form, the CDR3 reads TGTGCCAGCAGCCGGCAGGGGGGCGTCACTGAAGCTTTCTTT. This sequence encodes CASSRQGGVTEAFF.

The V gene is TRBV19, the J gene TRBJ1-2; weak D call: TRBD1 (5 bases). V gave up 3 bases and J gave up 7 bases, with 24 bases separating them. The CDR3 runs to 17 residues. CDR1 and CDR2 from the germline V gene are LNHDA and SQIVND (reference sequence). The CDR3 spells CASSIFIGGQGVGGYTF. In DNA, the CDR3 is TGTGCCAGTAGTATTTTTATAGGAGGGCAGGGAGTTGGTGGCTACACCTTC.

This sequence joins TRBV19 and TRBJ1-2; a weak D match, TRBD1 (6 bases). The CDR3 extends over 15 amino acids. The V gene's germline CDR1 is LNHDA and CDR2 SQIVND (reference sequence). Trimming removed 5 bases from V and 4 bases from J, with 17 bases in between. This CDR3 reads CASSSGGPDLYGYTF. DNA of the CDR3: TGTGCCAGTAGTTCGGGGGGGCCCGACCTCTATGGCTACACCTTC.

This rearrangement joins TRBV7-9 to TRBJ2-5; 8 bases are shared with TRBD1. This CDR3 has 16 residues. V lost 5 bases and J lost 4; bases outside the gene matches: 12. Germline V lookup: CDR1 SEHNR, CDR2 FQNEAQ (reference sequence). CDR3 nucleotides: TGTGCCAGCAGCCCCCCGACAGGGGCCCGGGGAGAGACCCAGTACTTC. Amino acids: CASSPPTGARGETQYF.

The chain is built from TRBV2 and TRBJ1-1, with no clear D. This CDR3 region has 11 residues. V was cut by 7 bases and J by 10 bases, with 13 bases left in between. Germline CDR1 is SNHLY and CDR2 is FYNNEI. CDR3 in amino acids: CASTVEASAFF. CDR3 nucleotide sequence: TGTGCCAGCACCGTGGAGGCGTCAGCTTTCTTT.

This chain connects TRBV4-2 to TRBJ1-4, with TRBD1 as a possible D gene (5 bases). The CDR3 is 15 amino acids. CDR1 is LGHNA, CDR2 YNFKEQ, per germline. V lost 0 bases and J 8 bases, leaving 13 bases between the germline ends. This CDR3 is CASSQEGGVREKLFF. The CDR3 DNA reads as TGTGCCAGCAGCCAAGAGGGGGGGGTTAGGGAAAAACTGTTTTTT.

The V call is TRBV5-4, the J call TRBJ2-1, with 12 bases fitting TRBD2. CDR3 length: 14 amino acids. Germline V gene data show CDR1 as SGHNT and CDR2 as YYREEE (reference sequence). V dropped 2 bases and J dropped 8; count of bases not matched to a gene: 2. CDR3 DNA sequence: TGTGCCAGCAGCTTACTAGCGGGGGGCGATGAGCAGTTCTTC. Residues: CASSLLAGGDEQFF.

This chain connects TRBV4-1 to TRBJ1-2; D might be TRBD1 (5 bases). The CDR3 consists of 15 residues. V lost 0 bases and J lost 2, with 10 bases in between. Germline CDR1 is MGHRA and CDR2 is YSYEKL. CDR3 in amino acids: CASSQDPGPNYGYTF. The CDR3 DNA reads as TGCGCCAGCAGCCAAGATCCAGGGCCCAACTATGGCTACACCTTC.

The chain is built from TRBV11-2 and TRBJ2-5, with 7 nucleotides matching TRBD2. V lost 0 bases to trimming and J lost 4 bases; unmatched junction nucleotides: 11. Germline CDR1 is SGHAT and CDR2 is FQNNGV. The CDR3 sequence is 17 residues long. The CDR3 spells CASSLDPQRENIETQYF. The CDR3 DNA is TGTGCCAGCAGCTTAGACCCCCAGCGGGAAAACATAGAGACCCAGTACTTC.

The chain joins TRBV11-2 to TRBJ2-1; 7 nucleotides line up with TRBD1. CDR3 length equals 13 residues. J gave up 7 bases and V 6 bases, and 6 bases lay outside the gene matches. Germline CDR1 and CDR2: SGHAT and FQNNGV. The CDR3 loop is CASSLNRGNEQFF. The CDR3 coding sequence is TGTGCCAGCAGTCTTAACAGGGGTAATGAGCAGTTCTTC.